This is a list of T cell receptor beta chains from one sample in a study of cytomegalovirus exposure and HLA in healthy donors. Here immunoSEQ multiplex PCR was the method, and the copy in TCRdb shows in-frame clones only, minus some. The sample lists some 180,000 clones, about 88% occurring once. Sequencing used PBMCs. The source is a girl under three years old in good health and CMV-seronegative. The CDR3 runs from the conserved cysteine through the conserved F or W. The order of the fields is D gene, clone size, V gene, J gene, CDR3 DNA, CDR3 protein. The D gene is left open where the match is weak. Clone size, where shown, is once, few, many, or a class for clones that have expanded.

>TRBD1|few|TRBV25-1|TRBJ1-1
TGTGCCAGCAGTGACACCCCGGACAGGGTATCCAGAGCTTTCTTT
CASSDTPDRVSRAFF
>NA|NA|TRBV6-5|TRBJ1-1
TGTGCCAGCAGTAGACAGAACACTGAAGCTTTCTTT
CASSRQNTEAFF
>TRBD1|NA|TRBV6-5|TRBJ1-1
TGTGCCAGCAGTTACGCAGGGGGTGACACTGAAGCTTTCTTT
CASSYAGGDTEAFF
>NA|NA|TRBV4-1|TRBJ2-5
TGCGCCAGCAGCCATGGTCAGGGCACCCCAGAGACCCAGTACTTC
CASSHGQGTPETQYF
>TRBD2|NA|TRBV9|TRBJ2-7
TGTGCCAGCAGCGCCGAGGGACTAGCACCCTACGAGCAGTACTTC
CASSAEGLAPYEQYF
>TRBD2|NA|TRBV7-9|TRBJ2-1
TGTGCCAGCAGCTTATCTAGCGGGAGAACGAGCTCCTACAATGAGCAGTTCTTC
CASSLSSGRTSSYNEQFF
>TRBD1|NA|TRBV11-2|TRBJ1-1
TGTGCCAGCCTCGGACAGGGGGCTCCAGCTTTCTTT
CASLGQGAPAFF
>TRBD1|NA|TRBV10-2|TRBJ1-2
TGCGCCAGCAGCGCCATGGGACAGGTTTATGGCTACACCTTC
CASSAMGQVYGYTF
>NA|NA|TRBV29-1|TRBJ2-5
TGCAGCGCCGTAAAGGAGGGCCAGTACTTC
CSAVKEGQYF
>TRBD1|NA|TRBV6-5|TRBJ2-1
TGTGCCAGCAGCCCGGGACAGGGGATTGAGCAGTTCTTC
CASSPGQGIEQFF
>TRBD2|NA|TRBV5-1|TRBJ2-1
TGCGCCAGCAGCTCAGCGGGGGGGCCTTTTAATGAGCAGTTCTTC
CASSSAGGPFNEQFF
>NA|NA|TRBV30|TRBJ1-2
TGTGCCTGGAGCCTACAGTCCTTCTATGGCTACACCTTC
CAWSLQSFYGYTF
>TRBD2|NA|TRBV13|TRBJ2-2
TGTGCCAGCAGCTTAGGATCGGCTAGCGGGAGTGGGCCGAACACCGGGGAGCTGTTTTTT
CASSLGSASGSGPNTGELFF
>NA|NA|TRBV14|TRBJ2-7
TGTGCCAGCAGCCAAGAGGATCTTCCGACAGGCCTTCCAACCTACGAGCAGTACTTC
CASSQEDLPTGLPTYEQYF
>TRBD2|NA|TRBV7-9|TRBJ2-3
TGTGCCAGCACTAGCGGGGGGCCCTCGGATACGCAGTATTTT
CASTSGGPSDTQYF
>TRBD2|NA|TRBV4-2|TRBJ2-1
TGTGCCAGCAGCCAAGATGAGCTAGCGGGGAGCCACGCTTCCTACAATGAGCAGTTCTTC
CASSQDELAGSHASYNEQFF
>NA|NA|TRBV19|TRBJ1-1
TGTGCCAGTAGTATACCCGGGGTGAACACTGAAGCTTTCTTT
CASSIPGVNTEAFF
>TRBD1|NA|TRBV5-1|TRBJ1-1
TGCGCCAGCAGCACCGACAGGGGGACTGAAGCTTTCTTT
CASSTDRGTEAFF
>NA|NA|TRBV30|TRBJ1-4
TGTGCCTGGTGTCCAGCGGACTATGAAAAACTGTTTTTT
CAWCPADYEKLFF
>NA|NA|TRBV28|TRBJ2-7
TGTGCCAGCAGTTTGAGGGCAGTCAGTCCGCGGACCCCCTACGAGCAGTACTTC
CASSLRAVSPRTPYEQYF
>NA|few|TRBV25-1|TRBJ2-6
TGTGCCAGCAGCGTTGGGGCCAACGTCCTGACTTTC
CASSVGANVLTF
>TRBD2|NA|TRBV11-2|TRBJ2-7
TGTGCCAGCAGCGACCCGGGACTAGCGGTTCACGAGCAGTACTTC
CASSDPGLAVHEQYF
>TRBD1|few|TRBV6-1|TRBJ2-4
TGTGCCAGCAGTGAACGGGACAGGAACATTCAGTACTTC
CASSERDRNIQYF
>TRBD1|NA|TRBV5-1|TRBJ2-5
TGCGCCAGCAGCTTGAGTGGGACAGAGGAAGAGACCCAGTACTTC
CASSLSGTEEETQYF
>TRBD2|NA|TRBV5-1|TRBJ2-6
TGCGCCAGCAGCTCAACAGCGGGGGTAGGGGCCAACGTCCTGACTTTC
CASSSTAGVGANVLTF
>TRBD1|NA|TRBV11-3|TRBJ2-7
TGTGCCAGCAGCCCGCGGACAGGAGAATCCTACGAGCAGTACTTC
CASSPRTGESYEQYF
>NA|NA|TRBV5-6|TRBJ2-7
TGTGCCAGCAGCTTGATAGGGGGCTCCTACGAGCAGTACTTC
CASSLIGGSYEQYF
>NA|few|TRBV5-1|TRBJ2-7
TGCGCCAGCAGCTTGGCCCCAGACACGTACGAGCAGTACTTC
CASSLAPDTYEQYF
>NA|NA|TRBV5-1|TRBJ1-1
TGCGCCAGCAGCCCGTACACAGGGCACACTGAAGCTTTCTTT
CASSPYTGHTEAFF
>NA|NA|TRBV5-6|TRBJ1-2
TGTGCCAGCAGCTTGGGGGAGGATGGCTACACCTTC
CASSLGEDGYTF
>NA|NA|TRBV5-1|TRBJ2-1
TGCGCCAGCAGCCAACAGGGTACCTACAATGAGCAGTTCTTC
CASSQQGTYNEQFF